This TCR beta chain was sequenced for a study of blood T cells in healthy people across ages (dated by TCRdb to the mid-2010s). Background for the entire study: Template switching captured roughly one uniquely barcoded TCR beta cDNA molecule per two T cells in model experiments. The study measured age-related changes in TCR beta repertoire diversity using deep sequencing normalized with unique cDNA molecular identifiers. Donors were grouped into four age groups: young (average roughly 15 years), middle-aged (approximately 41), aged (around 60) and long-lived (approximately 75). Donors of different ages were randomly distributed across sequencing lanes to avoid experimental bias. For two donors (one aged 18 to 30 and one aged 80 or older), the study analyzed two additional independent replicas of 1 million unique cDNA reads from the same blood draw.

Libraries were prepared through 5' RACE. The instrument was an Illumina HiSeq 2500. A second PCR of roughly 7 to 11 cycles was run with a J-beta primer mix and a sample-barcoded 5' primer. Each TCR beta cDNA molecule received a unique molecular identifier from a template-switch 5' adaptor carrying 12 random nucleotides. At least 2.5 million CDR3-containing paired-end reads were obtained from each sample. First-strand cDNA synthesis was performed from all RNA using the Mint cDNA synthesis kit, with priming by a TRBC-specific oligonucleotide. Following uracil-DNA glycosylase treatment, a first 18-cycle PCR with universal primers M1SS and BC2_uni_R was performed on all cDNA. In the paper's pipeline: Each sample was normalized by randomly selecting 1 million high-quality reads, each carrying a distinct molecular identifier. Instead of being binned into consensus sequences, reads with shared molecular identifiers were discarded. MiTCR, with a Q25 quality threshold and the strictest error-elimination algorithm, was used for CDR3 identification, clonotype clustering and error correction. A nonparametric unseen species model with Euler transformation was used to estimate lower-bound total TCR beta diversity. TCRdb reprocessing: public reads trimmed at Q25 with fastp, clones called with MiXCR, in-frame beta chains kept. Each entry is one CDR3 protein sequence, shown with its most common DNA and genes. The V and J calls here are based on TCRdb, not the publication. For this sample the table gives under 1,000,000 distinct CDR3 sequences, of which 35% to 40% were detected only once. Over 10% of the sample belongs to the ten largest clones.

Germline trimming amounts to 5 bases on V and 7 bases on J, with 10 as the count of junction bases outside the gene matches. The CDR3 runs 14 amino acids, cysteine and phenylalanine included. Only CDR3 DNA is held: 42 bases, read in frame from base 1. CDR1 and CDR2 (DFQATT, SNEGSKA) derive from the germline V gene (reference sequence). The roughly 39 donors, aged roughly 6 to 90 years, were systemically healthy Caucasian individuals from Russia. Around 10 milliliters of peripheral blood were collected from each donor into EDTA-treated Vacutainer tubes. PBMCs were isolated by Ficoll-Paque density-gradient centrifugation, with at least 6 million obtained per sample. Total RNA, at least 6 micrograms per sample, was extracted from PBMCs with Trizol reagent. For every donor, an aliquot of PBMCs went through flow cytometry to measure the percentages of naive CD45RAhigh/CD27high T cells. With regard to this clonotype: This clone's antigen is unknown. No quality values exist for individual bases; no much larger clone is one base distant.

Paper-wide results and their limitations: Bulk unsorted PBMC profiling prevented conclusive comparison of naive and antigen-experienced compartments. Estimates of total diversity based on one million sequenced T cells were regarded as lower bounds and as underestimates. Donor CMV infection status was unknown, potentially confounding age-related changes in expanded clonotypes. The percentage of naive T cells measured by flow cytometry correlated strongly with observed TCR beta diversity. Compared with the aged group, more naive CD4+ T cells, fewer expanded clones and increased TCR diversity were shown by the long-lived group, suggesting age selection. As age increased, observed TCR beta diversity per million T cells dropped in a roughly linear way, and a significant reduction was already evident by age 40.

The clonotype was recovered from a man younger than 30 in good health. What was sequenced was blood. The receptor chain draws on TRBV20-1 and TRBJ1-5; 8 central bases correspond to TRBD1. The encoded CDR3 is CSAVRGPGYQPQHF. The nucleotide sequence reads as follows: TGCAGTGCTGTCAGGGGGCCCGGCTACCAGCCCCAGCATTTT.